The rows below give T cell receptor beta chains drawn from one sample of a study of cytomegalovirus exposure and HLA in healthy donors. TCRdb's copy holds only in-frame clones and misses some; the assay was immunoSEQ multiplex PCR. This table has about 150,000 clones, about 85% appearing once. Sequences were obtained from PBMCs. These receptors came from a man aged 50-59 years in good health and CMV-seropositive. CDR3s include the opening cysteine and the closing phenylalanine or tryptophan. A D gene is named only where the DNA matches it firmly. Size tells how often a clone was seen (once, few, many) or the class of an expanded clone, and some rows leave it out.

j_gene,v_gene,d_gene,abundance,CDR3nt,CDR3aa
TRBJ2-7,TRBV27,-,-,TGTGCCACCCGAAGTCTAGGCGAGCAGTACTTC,CATRSLGEQYF
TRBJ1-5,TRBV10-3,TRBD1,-,TGTGCCATCAGAGGGATAGGACAGGGGAATCAGCCCCAGCATTTT,CAIRGIGQGNQPQHF
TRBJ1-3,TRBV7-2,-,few,TGTGCCAGCAGCTTATATATCCGTGGACAGTCAGTATCTGGAAACACCATATATTTT,CASSLYIRGQSVSGNTIYF
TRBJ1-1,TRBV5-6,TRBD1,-,TGTGCCAGCAGCTTGAGACAGGGGGAAGCTTTCTTT,CASSLRQGEAFF
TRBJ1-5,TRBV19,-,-,TGTGCCAGTAGTAGGCGGGACAGCAATCAGCCCCAGCATTTT,CASSRRDSNQPQHF
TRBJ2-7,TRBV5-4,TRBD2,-,TGTGCCAGCAGTCCGACTAGCGGGGGTAGGGGCTACGAGCAGTACTTC,CASSPTSGGRGYEQYF
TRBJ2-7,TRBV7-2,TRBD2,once,TGTGCCAGCAGCTCGCCTCCGGGACTAGGTATGCAGTTGTACTTC,CASSSPPGLGMQLYF
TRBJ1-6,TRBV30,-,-,TGTGCCTGGAGTGTGAGCAGGGCGGCTTCACCCCTCCACTTT,CAWSVSRAASPLHF
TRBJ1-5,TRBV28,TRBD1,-,TGTGCCAGCAGTCAACAGGGGGCGAGATTCAATCAGCCCCAGCATTTT,CASSQQGARFNQPQHF
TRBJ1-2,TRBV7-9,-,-,TGTGCCAGCAGCTTAGCGGCGGGGGGGGTCAGCTACACCTTC,CASSLAAGGVSYTF
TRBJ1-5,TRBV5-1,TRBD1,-,TGCGCCAGCAGCTTGGGGACAGGGGGCCCTAATCAGCCCCAGCATTTT,CASSLGTGGPNQPQHF
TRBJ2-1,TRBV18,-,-,TGTGCCAGCTCACACTCCGAACTAGTTTACAATGAGCAGTTCTTC,CASSHSELVYNEQFF
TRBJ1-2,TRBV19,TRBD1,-,TGTGCCAGTAGTATAACACAGGGGGCAGACTATGGCTACACCTTC,CASSITQGADYGYTF
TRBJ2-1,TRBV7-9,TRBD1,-,TGTGCCAGCAGCTCCCACGTTCGACAGGGGATCTACAATGAGCAGTTCTTC,CASSSHVRQGIYNEQFF
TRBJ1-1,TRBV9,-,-,TGTGCCAGCAGCGCAAGCTTGGAGCCTGAAGCTTTCTTT,CASSASLEPEAFF
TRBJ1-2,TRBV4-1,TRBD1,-,TGCGCCAGCAGCCAACCGGGACAGGGGGCGATTAACTATGGCTACACCTTC,CASSQPGQGAINYGYTF
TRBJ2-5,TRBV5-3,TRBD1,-,TGTGCCAGAAGATGGACAGGTCTTTTCCAAGAGACCCAGTACTTC,CARRWTGLFQETQYF
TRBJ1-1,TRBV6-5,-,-,TGTGCCAGCAGTTACTTCCGGACAAACACTGAAGCTTTCTTT,CASSYFRTNTEAFF
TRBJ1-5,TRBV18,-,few,TGTGCCAGCTCACCAGTCCAGTTGAGCAATCAGCCCCAGCATTTT,CASSPVQLSNQPQHF
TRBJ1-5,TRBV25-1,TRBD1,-,TGTGCCAGCAGGAAGGTCCACTCCCGGGACAGCCAAAATCAGCCCCAGCATTTT,CASRKVHSRDSQNQPQHF
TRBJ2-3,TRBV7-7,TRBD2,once,TGCGCTAGCAGCCTCGGACTAGCGGGGACAGATACGCAGTATTTT,CASSLGLAGTDTQYF
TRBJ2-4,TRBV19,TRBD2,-,TGTGCCAGTACCCCTTCGGGGCGGGGGAACATTCAGTACTTC,CASTPSGRGNIQYF